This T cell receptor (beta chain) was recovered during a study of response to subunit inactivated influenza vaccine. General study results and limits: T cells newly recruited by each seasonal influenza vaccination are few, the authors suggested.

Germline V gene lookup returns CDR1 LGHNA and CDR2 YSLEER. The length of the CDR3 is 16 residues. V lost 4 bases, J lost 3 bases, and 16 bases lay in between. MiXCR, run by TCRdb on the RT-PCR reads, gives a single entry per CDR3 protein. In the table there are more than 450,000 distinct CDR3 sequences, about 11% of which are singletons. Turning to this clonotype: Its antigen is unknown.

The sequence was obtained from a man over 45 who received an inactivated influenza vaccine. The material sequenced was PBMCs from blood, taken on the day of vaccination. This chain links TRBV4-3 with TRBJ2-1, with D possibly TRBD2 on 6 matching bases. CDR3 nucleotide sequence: TGCGCCAGCAGCCCCGATTTTGCGGGGAACTACAATGAGCAGTTCTTC. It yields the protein CASSPDFAGNYNEQFF.